The next 13 T cell receptor beta chains were all read from a single sample in a study of blood T cell repertoires in COVID-19. Clones were read by immunoSEQ multiplex PCR, and TCRdb kept only the in-frame ones, dropping some. Counted here are about 200,000 clones, around 81% occurring once; the ten biggest clones make up 0.95%. Material: peripheral blood. These receptor sequences come from a man between 60 and 75 years old with COVID-19, enrolled during active disease.

This chain links TRBV9 with TRBJ2-2, with 7 bases that match TRBD1. V lost 4 bases, J lost 1 base, and 7 bases stayed unmatched. CDR1 and CDR2 (germline): SGDLS, YYNGEE. The CDR3 runs to 16 residues. The chain's CDR3 is CASSPTGTVNTGELFF. Written as DNA, the CDR3 is TGTGCCAGCAGCCCCACCGGGACAGTGAACACCGGGGAGCTGTTTTTT.

This sequence joins TRBV28 and TRBJ1-3; D not resolved. Germline V gene lookup returns CDR1 MDHEN and CDR2 SYDVKM. The V and J ends lost 2 bases and 0 bases respectively, with 8 bases between them. This CDR3 region has 15 residues. The CDR3, as DNA: TGTGCCAGCAGTTTAATATCTCCCTCTGGAAACACCATATATTTT. Amino acids: CASSLISPSGNTIYF.

Worth noting for this clone: The same CDR3 can be traced to other DNA sequences in this sample. V is TRBV5-6 and J is TRBJ1-2, with unresolved D. This CDR3 spans 12 amino acids. Germline loops: CDR1 SGHDT, CDR2 YYEEEE. Trimming took 3 bases from V and 4 from J, leaving 7 bases between them. The CDR3 spells CASSSNSYGYTF. The CDR3, as DNA: TGTGCCAGCAGCTCCAACTCCTATGGCTACACCTTC.

The CDR3 DNA reads as TGTGCCAGTGCCACCGTGGGGACGGGAGTCTATGGCTACACCTTC. Residues: CASATVGTGVYGYTF. The V gene is TRBV19, the J gene TRBJ1-2; D might be TRBD1 (5 bases). CDR3 size: 15 residues. V shed 8 bases and J shed 4 bases, with 20 bases lying between them. The germline V gene has CDR1 LNHDA and CDR2 SQIVND (reference sequence).

The V and J genes are TRBV2 and TRBJ1-1; 7 bases match TRBD1. The trim removed 2 bases at V and 5 bases at J, leaving 5 bases unmatched. Germline assignment: CDR1 SNHLY and CDR2 FYNNEI. This CDR3 region has 14 residues. CDR3 bases: TGTGCCAGCAGTGAATTAGAGGGGGCAACTGAAGCTTTCTTT. Protein: CASSELEGATEAFF.

This clone has only a few counts. This chain uses TRBV6-5 with TRBJ1-5; weak D call: TRBD1 (6 bases). V dropped 6 bases and J dropped 0 bases, with 12 bases sitting between them. Germline CDR1 MNHEY, CDR2 SVGAGI. The CDR3 has 15 amino acids. The CDR3 is CASRAGAVSNQPQHF. The CDR3 DNA sequence: TGTGCCAGCAGGGCGGGGGCAGTTAGCAATCAGCCCCAGCATTTT.

The rearrangement joins TRBV24-1 to TRBJ2-1; 12 nucleotides align to TRBD1. The V gene end was trimmed by 4 bases and the J gene end by 12 bases; junction bases not matched to a gene: 12. There are 16 residues in the CDR3. The germline V gene encodes CDR1 KGHDR and CDR2 SFDVKD. In nucleotides, the CDR3 is TGTGCCACCAGTGAGGATGGGACAGGGGGCAGGGGTGGGCAGTTCTTC. It specifies CATSEDGTGGRGGQFF.

This chain joins TRBV5-1 and TRBJ1-3; possibly TRBD1 for D (6 bases). CDR1 and CDR2 (germline): SGHRS, YFSETQ. This CDR3 has 15 residues. Trimming took 1 base from V and 3 from J, leaving 11 bases between them. CDR3 sequence reads: CASSLRSGDGNTIYF. CDR3 DNA sequence: TGCGCCAGCAGCTTGAGGTCAGGGGATGGAAACACCATATATTTT.

The chain links TRBV14 to TRBJ1-2; tentative D call: TRBD1 (5 bases). Germline CDR1 is SGHDN and CDR2 is FVKESK. CDR3 length: 15 amino acids. Trimming removed 1 base at V and 3 bases at J, with 12 bases between. In DNA form, the CDR3 reads TGTGCCAGCAGCCAAGGAACAGGCCCTGACTATGGCTACACCTTC. Translating gives CASSQGTGPDYGYTF.

V gene TRBV27 combines with J gene TRBJ1-1; 8 nucleotides match TRBD1. Germline loops: CDR1 MNHEY, CDR2 SMNVEV (reference sequence). The CDR3 is made up of 18 amino acids. Trimming at V came to 4 bases and at J to 0 bases, leaving 13 bases not matched to a gene. CDR3 nucleotides: TGTGCCAGCAGTTCCACGAAGACCCAGGGGGCTTTGAACACTGAAGCTTTCTTT. Translated: CASSSTKTQGALNTEAFF.

The chain links TRBV19 to TRBJ2-6; TRBD1 matches 7 bases. The CDR3 covers 19 residues. The germline V gene has CDR1 LNHDA and CDR2 SQIVND (reference sequence). The V gene end was trimmed by 5 bases and the J gene end by 1 base; junction bases not matched to a gene: 14. The DNA for the CDR3 is TGTGCCAGTAGTCCCACATATTGGACAGGCCGTTCTGGGGCCAACGTCCTGACTTTC. It is translated as CASSPTYWTGRSGANVLTF.

CDR3 nucleotide sequence: TGTGCCAGCAGGGTACAGGGGTCCACCGGGGAGCTGTTTTTT. Amino acids: CASRVQGSTGELFF. J is TRBJ2-2 and V is TRBV6-5; the match to TRBD1 covers 7 bases. Germline CDR1 reads MNHEY; CDR2 reads SVGAGI. The CDR3 runs to 14 residues. V was clipped by 6 bases and J by 4 bases; unmatched bases: 5.

For this clone: One end of the junction does not line up with germline, which may come from a read error. CDR3 protein: CASSGGQGDFISF. CDR3 DNA: TGTGCCAGCAGCGGCGGACAGGGGGACTTCATTTCCTTC. The chain couples TRBV9 to TRBJ2-7; 10 bases line up with TRBD1. CDR3 length equals 13 residues. Germline values: CDR1 SGDLS, CDR2 YYNGEE.